These T cell receptor beta chains were read from a single sample in a study of OX40 agonist ivuxolimab in advanced cancers. Sequencing used immunoSEQ multiplex PCR; TCRdb keeps in-frame clones, though not all of them. The sample shows over 75,000 clones, about 87% of them seen only once. This sample comprised CD4+ or CD8+ T cells sorted from blood, obtained in a trial of the OX40 agonist ivuxolimab. The source of these receptors is an adult with an advanced solid tumor such as melanoma, head and neck, liver or kidney cancer. The CDR3 runs from the conserved cysteine through the conserved F or W. The D gene is left open where the match is weak. Rows may omit the clone size; those that give it use once, few, many or a size class.

>-|TRBV23-1|-|TRBJ2-7
TGCGCCAGCAGTTTTACCCGTGACTACGAGCAGTACTTC
CASSFTRDYEQYF
>-|TRBV9|-|TRBJ1-1
TGTGCCAGCAGCGTAGCTACAGATAACACTGAAGCTTTCTTT
CASSVATDNTEAFF
>-|TRBV6-6|-|TRBJ2-7
TGTGCCAGCAGTTACTCGAGCTACGAGCAGTACTTC
CASSYSSYEQYF
>-|TRBV5-1|-|TRBJ1-2
TGCGCCAGCAGCTTGGAGGGGGAACCCTATGGCTACACCTTC
CASSLEGEPYGYTF
>-|TRBV10-3|-|TRBJ2-3
TGTGCCATCAGTGAACAGACGGATACGCAGTATTTT
CAISEQTDTQYF
>-|TRBV10-3|-|TRBJ1-1
TGTGCCATCAGTGAGTCGGGCAGGGTGGGCACTGAAGCTTTCTTT
CAISESGRVGTEAFF
>TRBD1|TRBV6-1|-|TRBJ1-1
TGTGCCGGACAGGGCAACACTGAAGCTTTCTTT
CAGQGNTEAFF
>-|TRBV5-1|-|TRBJ1-1
TGCGCCAGCAGCCCATTAGACAGATTGAACACTGAAGCTTTCTTT
CASSPLDRLNTEAFF
>TRBD2|TRBV4-1|-|TRBJ2-5
TGCGCCAGCAGCCAAGAGGAATTGCTAGCGGGAGAGGGAGAGACCCAGTACTTC
CASSQEELLAGEGETQYF
>-|TRBV19|-|TRBJ1-2
TGTGCCAGTAGTTTGTTTGTGGGGAAAAGGATCGGTGGCTACACCTTC
CASSLFVGKRIGGYTF
>-|TRBV11-2|-|TRBJ2-1
TGTGCCAGCAGCCGGCTGGGGAACTCCTACAATGAGCAGTTCTTC
CASSRLGNSYNEQFF
>-|TRBV12-5|-|TRBJ2-5
TGTGCTAGTGGTTTGGGCGGGGAGGAGACCCAGTACTTC
CASGLGGEETQYF
>-|TRBV19|-|TRBJ1-2
TGTGCCAGTAGTATAGATAAGGGTGTTGTCTATGGCTACACCTTC
CASSIDKGVVYGYTF
>-|TRBV11-3|-|TRBJ1-3
TGTGCCAGCAGCTTAAGTGGAAACACCATATATTTT
CASSLSGNTIYF
>-|TRBV10-1|once|TRBJ2-1
TGCGCCAGCAGTGAGTGGGGGACGGACTACAATGAGCAGTTCTTC
CASSEWGTDYNEQFF
>-|TRBV9|-|TRBJ1-5
TGTGCCAGCAGCGTTTCCCCGAATCAGCCCCAGCATTTT
CASSVSPNQPQHF
>-|TRBV28|few|TRBJ1-2
TGTGCCAGCCTCGACAGGTCTAACTATGGCTACACCTTC
CASLDRSNYGYTF
>TRBD2|TRBV5-1|-|TRBJ2-1
TGCGCCAGCAGCTTGACGGGACTAGCGGGAGGTAATGAGCAGTTCTTC
CASSLTGLAGGNEQFF
>TRBD1|TRBV5-1|-|TRBJ1-1
TGCGCCAGCAGCACAGTGACAGGGTGGGGCACTGAAGCTTTCTTT
CASSTVTGWGTEAFF
>TRBD2|TRBV5-4|-|TRBJ2-2
TGTGCCAGCAGCTTGGGAACTAGCGGGAGTGCCACCGGGGAGCTGTTTTTT
CASSLGTSGSATGELFF
>TRBD2|TRBV7-9|-|TRBJ2-1
TGTGCCAGCAGCTCGGGACAGGGGGGGACTAGCGGGAGTGATGAGCAGTTCTTC
CASSSGQGGTSGSDEQFF
>TRBD1|TRBV9|-|TRBJ1-1
TGTGCCAGCAGCCCCCGAGGGGGCAGGGCTGAAGCTTTCTTT
CASSPRGGRAEAFF
>TRBD1|TRBV11-2|-|TRBJ1-2
TGTGCCAGCAGCTTAGATCGTGGGACAGGGGGCGGCTACACCTTC
CASSLDRGTGGGYTF
>-|TRBV9|-|TRBJ2-3
TGTGCCAGCAGCGTAGCTGGTATGGGAGATACGCAGTATTTT
CASSVAGMGDTQYF
>TRBD1|TRBV28|once|TRBJ1-1
TGTGCCAGCGGTACAGGGGAATGGGCTTTCTTT
CASGTGEWAFF
>-|TRBV12-2|-|TRBJ2-2
TGTGCAAGTCGCTTAGGGAGCGTACTCCCGAACACCGGGGAGCTGTTTTTT
CASRLGSVLPNTGELFF
>TRBD1|TRBV5-1|-|TRBJ2-7
TGCGCCAGCAGCTTGGAGGGACAGGGGGTCCACGAGCAGTACTTC
CASSLEGQGVHEQYF
>-|TRBV5-1|-|TRBJ2-2
TGCGCCAGCAGGCATGACTGGAACACCGGGGAGCTGTTTTTT
CASRHDWNTGELFF
>-|TRBV6-5|few|TRBJ1-5
TGTGCCAGCAGTTACTCGTGGAATAGCAATCAGCCCCAGCATTTT
CASSYSWNSNQPQHF
>-|TRBV18|-|TRBJ2-3
TGTGCCAGCTCAGTATCCCGCACAGATACGCAGTATTTT
CASSVSRTDTQYF
>TRBD1|TRBV9|-|TRBJ1-1
TGTGCCAGCAGCGACTGGACAGGGGGCTTCGCTTTCTTT
CASSDWTGGFAFF
>TRBD2|TRBV9|-|TRBJ2-1
TGTGCCAGCAGCGAGGGACTAGCGGGAGGTCCCCGGGAGGGCAATGAGCAGTTCTTC
CASSEGLAGGPREGNEQFF
>-|TRBV30|few|TRBJ2-7
TGTGCCTGGAGGACAGCCTACGAGCAGTACTTC
CAWRTAYEQYF
>TRBD1|TRBV4-3|once|TRBJ2-3
TGCGCCAGCAGCCAAGGACGGACAGGGGGCAGAGATACGCAGTATTTT
CASSQGRTGGRDTQYF
>TRBD1|TRBV6-5|few|TRBJ1-2
TGTGCCAGCAGTCAAAGGAGGACAGGGGGCCAAGGCTACACCTTC
CASSQRRTGGQGYTF
>-|TRBV2|once|TRBJ2-4
TGTGCCAGCAGTGAATGGGGTCCTCAGGTAGCCAAAAACATTCAGTACTTC
CASSEWGPQVAKNIQYF
>-|TRBV6-6|-|TRBJ1-4
TGTGCCAGCACCTCCCTTGATGGGAAACTGTTTTTT
CASTSLDGKLFF
>-|TRBV11-3|-|TRBJ2-5
TGTGCCAGCAGCCCAGGCGGTGGAGGGTCGAGGACCCAGTACTTC
CASSPGGGGSRTQYF
>TRBD2|TRBV5-4|-|TRBJ2-2
TGTGCCAGCAGCCGGGCCGGGACTAGTTCTAGCACCGGGGAGCTGTTTTTT
CASSRAGTSSSTGELFF
>-|TRBV21-1|-|TRBJ1-1
TGTGCCAGCAGCACAAAACGTCAAATACTCCAGAACACTGAAGCTTTCTTT
CASSTKRQILQNTEAFF
>TRBD1|TRBV5-6|few|TRBJ2-1
TGTGCCAGCAGCTCCGGGACAGGGGTCCCTAATAAGCAGTTCTTC
CASSSGTGVPNKQFF
>TRBD2|TRBV5-1|-|TRBJ2-1
TGCGCCAGCAGCTCAACCTTAGCGGGAGGGCCTAACAATGAGCAGTTCTTC
CASSSTLAGGPNNEQFF
>-|TRBV10-3|-|TRBJ2-1
TGTGCCACCTTATATGAGGGCTACAATGAGCAGTTCTTC
CATLYEGYNEQFF
>-|TRBV30|-|TRBJ1-1
TGTGCGGCAACCTCAGGACGGGTGAACACTGAAGCTTTCTTT
CAATSGRVNTEAFF
>TRBD2|TRBV28|-|TRBJ2-2
TGTGCCAGCAGTCCGACTAGCGGGAGGGCCCCGAGGGGGGAGCTGTTTTTT
CASSPTSGRAPRGELFF
>TRBD2|TRBV19|-|TRBJ2-1
TGTGCCAGTAGTACGAGCGGGAGACTCTCCTACAATGAGCAGTTCTTC
CASSTSGRLSYNEQFF